One TCR beta chain is described in this entry. What antigen it recognizes has not been identified. Base qualities are not provided; no much larger clone lies one nucleotide away. The library was generated by the immunoSEQ multiplex PCR assay. For the multiplex PCR, a mixture combining 60 forward primers for TCR Vbeta segments and 13 reverse primers for TCR Jbeta segments was used. The CDR3 region of rearranged TCR beta genes was amplified from genomic DNA by a multiplex PCR assay. On the Illumina HiSeq System, the amplified TCR beta libraries were sequenced as 87-base-pair reads. The original methods were these. Across the 670 or so repertoires, a later analysis counted roughly 77 million unique TCR beta chains, approximately 12 million of which were shared by at least two donors. Raw reads were error-corrected and collapsed into unique sequences with a nearest-neighbor algorithm that merged closely related sequences to remove PCR and sequencing errors. Alignment of CDR3 sequences to IMGT reference sequences was used to assign V, D and J gene segments. For a sequence to be retained, a match of at least six nucleotides was required to both a V gene segment and a J gene segment. A rearrangement counted as productive if the CDR3 had no stop codons and remained in frame with V and J, and every other rearrangement counted as non-productive. Following IMGT convention, CDR3 was defined as the stretch from the second conserved V-encoded cysteine up to the conserved J-encoded phenylalanine. The earlier analysis of around 640 of the donors excluded sequences that lacked an unambiguous match to a single V gene segment. In an earlier analysis of a few hundred of the donors, V segments were called functional above 56.7% productive rearrangements and were called segregating when the between-donor standard deviation exceeded 5%. To diagnose cytomegalovirus status from the catalog of TCR beta chain sequences, a statistical classification framework was built. In a later analysis, TCR nucleotide sequences were compared against IMGT/GENE-DB human TR gene sequences so that V and J genes could be assigned. The TCRdist pipeline was used in a later analysis to assign CDR3 sequences and most-parsimonious VDJ recombination scenarios. In a later analysis, each TCR beta chain was defined by its CDR3 amino acid sequence together with its V-gene family, and reads without a unique V-gene family were excluded. In a later analysis, 450 to 600 highly shared, low-generation-probability nucleotide sequences were removed to address suspected cross-contamination and a sequencing artifact. A later analysis calculated a clonal expansion index for each public chain from normalized within-repertoire ranks of inferred template counts. In a later analysis, generation probabilities were computed using a VDJ recombination model fitted to out-of-frame rearrangements, and the results were checked against IGoR. Hypergeometric tests were used in a later analysis to score TCR-TCR, TCR-HLA and TCR-CMV co-occurrence, with a repertoire-size bias correction applied to the TCR pairs. In a later analysis, false discovery rates were estimated by permuting HLA or CMV assignments 20 times. In a later analysis, co-occurring TCRs were grouped using DBSCAN, and TCRdist sequence similarity was added for clustering within HLA-allele-positive subsets. Repertoires with fewer than 30,000 or more than 120,000 public chains, plus five repertoires with anomalous nucleotide sharing, were excluded from co-occurrence clustering. TCRdb obtained this table from immuneACCESS and retained in-frame rearrangements with V and J assigned. These tables miss some clones; where compared with another copy, unresolved V genes account for less than half of the shortfall, and the remainder is unexplained. V and J calls and clone size are as listed in that table; D and trimming were resolved from the DNA. The sample table records approximately 170,000 clones; around four fifths of these occur just once. Of the sample, 1.2% falls within the top ten clones.

The sample belongs to a study of cytomegalovirus exposure and HLA in healthy donors (dated by TCRdb to about 2017). Regarding the complete study: An earlier analysis of 587 of the donors reported 276 Gb of sequence data and 117 million unique TCR beta sequences obtained from around 170 million T cells. On average, 235,054 unique TCR beta nucleotide sequences were sequenced per donor among 398 genotyped donors of the cohort, with roughly 20% of those sequences being non-productive. The number of typed donors differed by locus: about 620-630 for A, B, C, DRB1 and DQB1; approximately 530 for DQA1; 606 for DPA1; and roughly 490 for DPB1. Rather than drawing on any new phenotypic data, the later analysis identified candidate immune exposures from TCR beta sequences and the way those sequences occurred across donors. High-throughput TCR immunosequencing, statistical association of individual TCRs with disease status, and machine learning were combined to predict cytomegalovirus infection status. Class I and class II HLA loci were covered by the typing at four-digit resolution. An earlier analysis of a few hundred of the donors applied high-throughput TCR beta sequencing to assess whether each TCR beta V gene segment acted as functional or pseudogenic. Donor age, sex, ethnicity and CMV serostatus were collected together with the repertoire data. The study was designed to test whether signatures of past pathogen exposure could be identified by cataloging public T cell receptors. Among the roughly 410 genotyped donors, around 81% belonged to the genetic ancestry cluster associated with self-reported Caucasian donors. A separate validation cohort of some 130 different subjects was used in addition to the roughly 670-subject first cohort. Genome-wide SNP genotypes for about three fifths of the roughly 700 donors were used in a later genetic analysis, which treated that subset as a discovery cohort. All discovery cohort repertoires had been generated using a single sequencing platform. The study used immunosequencing to profile the T cell repertoires of around 600 subjects and linked those repertoires to cytomegalovirus serostatus. Because of strong linkage in the cohort, roughly five DR-DQ haplotypes were treated as single units for association and clustering. A later analysis re-analyzed previously published TCR beta repertoires from several hundred donors and added high-resolution HLA genotyping to study TCR occurrence patterns. An early release that covered roughly 600 HLA-typed donors contained about 300 gigabases of sequencing data and 80 million or so unique TCR sequences. Overall study results and their limits: The study gave a list of roughly 150 TCR beta chains associated with cytomegalovirus. According to a later analysis, TCR association rates differed among HLA loci, with DRB1 alleles showing the most associated TCRs and HLA-C alleles showing the fewest. The 87-base-pair reads could not distinguish some IMGT-functional V segments, including TRBV6-2 and TRBV6-3, so those segments were excluded. The earlier analysis of approximately 540 of the donors excluded seventeen rarely observed V segments, including chromosome 9 orphons, because counts were too low. A later genetic analysis reported fewer N-insertions in productive TCRs among donors in an Asian-associated ancestry cluster than the roughly 700-donor mean. Most TCR sequences were observed very rarely across donors, whereas some public TCRs were present in many individuals. V-gene and J-gene trimming of TCR beta chains was associated with a missense DCLRE1C variant in a later genetic analysis, and the association was replicated in an independent cohort. An earlier analysis of roughly 570 of the donors showed that most TCR beta V segments appeared in productive rearrangements either about 90% or about 30% of the time, which broadly matched IMGT annotations. In vitro tests confirmed that a few of the cytomegalovirus-associated TCR beta chains recognize cytomegalovirus antigens. Strong co-occurrence of HLA alleles, especially DR and DQ, made assigning TCR associations to individual alleles difficult. Specific HLA alleles were associated with 15,000 to 20,000 TCR beta sequences at a false discovery rate of 0.05 in a later analysis. The authors suggested that the approach could potentially be extended to other disease states and immunological phenotypes. Correlated functional status among segregating V segments might be attributable to linkage disequilibrium, but an unknown experimental factor could not be ruled out. A further reported finding was that TCR beta sequences accurately predicted the HLA-A and HLA-B alleles for most subjects in the first cohort. For the cohort, immune exposure information was limited to CMV serostatus. A later analysis reported that several top co-occurrence clusters appeared linked to parvovirus B19, influenza, CMV and Epstein-Barr virus. In this cohort, only TCR beta chains were sequenced, and detectable features were limited by the absence of alpha or paired-chain data. According to a later analysis, most CMV-associated TCR beta chains appeared to be HLA-restricted, and the HLA associations seemed to be driven largely by CMV exposure. A cluster of highly shared sequence variants was judged likely to be a technical artifact of the sequencing pipeline. In both the original and validation cohorts, the classifier was reported to diagnose cytomegalovirus status with high specificity and sensitivity. HLA typing was unavailable for some donors at each locus, so association tests used only the typed subset. A later analysis found that HLA-associated TCR beta chains were more clonally expanded and had lower generation probabilities than equally common non-associated chains. The presence/absence analyses assumed that sequencing depth was roughly uniform across donors, and that assumption may not be true.

The cohort was made up of 500 to 800 healthy bone marrow donors. All cohort members were sampled while nominally healthy, although unrecorded immune exposures were likely present. The donor tested CMV seronegative and was one of the 352 seronegative cohort members. Every donor gave a peripheral blood sample, and the peripheral blood mononuclear cells from that sample were used for TCR beta sequencing. The Qiagen DNeasy Blood Extraction Kit was used to extract genomic DNA from the blood cell samples. Counted from cysteine to phenylalanine, this CDR3 has 11 amino acids. Only CDR3 DNA is held: 33 bases, read in frame from base 1. The germline V gene yields SGHAT for CDR1 and FQNNGV for CDR2. At the junction V is shortened by 5 bases and J by 7 bases, with 8 bases in between.

This TCR was recovered from a boy aged 2 to 10 in good health and CMV-seronegative. The chain couples TRBV11-2 to TRBJ2-5, with the D gene call left open. The sample taken for sequencing was PBMCs. The CDR3 sequence is CASSLLLTQYF. The DNA sequence follows: TGTGCCAGCAGCCTCCTCCTGACCCAGTACTTC.